This is a list of T cell receptor beta chains from one sample in a study of blood T cell repertoires in COVID-19. Clones were read by immunoSEQ multiplex PCR, and TCRdb kept only the in-frame ones, dropping some. Here the sample spans around 20,000 clones, 87% being singletons. Sequencing input: peripheral blood. These receptors were taken from a human donor with active COVID-19. The donor label of this sample is uncertain. CDR3s include the opening cysteine and the closing phenylalanine or tryptophan. Rows give clone size only sometimes, using once, few, many, or a class for an expanded clone.

size	V	J	CDR3
.	TRBV6-5	TRBJ1-1	CASRRAGQGNTEAFF
once	TRBV6-5	TRBJ2-3	CASSRQEATDTQYF
.	TRBV7-3	TRBJ2-1	CASSSGLATHNEQFF
.	TRBV19	TRBJ1-5	CASSPFPRVGQPQHF
.	TRBV2	TRBJ1-2	CASTKWIQLEYFNYGYTF
.	TRBV19	TRBJ1-2	CASSLGQGYNYGYTF
medium-sized	TRBV6-5	TRBJ1-5	CASMPGQSNQPQHF
once	TRBV3-1/TRBV3-2	TRBJ2-7	CASSPPASGSQPTYEQYF
once	TRBV28	TRBJ2-7	CASSPSAAGNSYEQYF
.	TRBV5-1	TRBJ1-1	CASSPEGQNTEAFF
.	TRBV18	TRBJ1-3	CASAAGGSGNTIYF
once	TRBV7-3	TRBJ2-5	CASSLAGGHQETQYF
.	TRBV6-2/TRBV6-3	TRBJ2-3	CASSYSKLAGGSDTQYF
.	TRBV7-2	TRBJ2-7	CASSLPPGLAGGGRYF
.	TRBV4-1	TRBJ2-5	CASSGTGGAKETQYF
.	TRBV6-4	TRBJ2-7	CASMNREQTTYLLEQYF
.	TRBV3-1/TRBV3-2	TRBJ1-2	CASSARTGNNYGYTF
.	TRBV18	TRBJ1-6	CASSPQDRWDSPLHF
.	TRBV7-9	TRBJ1-3	CASSFSGNTIYF
once	TRBV20-1	TRBJ2-1	CSASGTSGRVNYNEQFF
.	TRBV15	TRBJ2-1	CATSGVRDTYNEQFF
.	TRBV6-5	TRBJ1-2	CASSYSGTGGMDGYTF
few	TRBV5-4	TRBJ1-1	CASSVSDIYLSTTEAFF
.	TRBV30	TRBJ2-1	CAWSVPSGNYNEQFF
once	TRBV7-2	TRBJ1-3	CASSLQGTVSGNTIYF